This record concerns one T cell receptor beta chain sequence. Method: immunoSEQ multiplex PCR; TCRdb's copy keeps in-frame clones and lacks some. The sample records tens of thousands of clones, approximately 94% being singletons. The sample comes from a study of T cell changes during pregnancy in multiple sclerosis. Germline CDR1 and CDR2: SEHNR and FQNEAQ (reference sequence). With V trimmed by 5 bases and J by 9 bases, 3 bases remained unmatched. The CDR3 has 11 amino acids. The chain joins TRBV7-9 to TRBJ2-7; 8 bases are shared with TRBD2. The receptor comes from a female donor with multiple sclerosis, enrolled in a pregnancy study. The source was peripheral blood, collected in the third trimester of pregnancy. CDR3 sequence (DNA): TGTGCCAGCAGCCCCCTAGCGGGGCAGTACTTC. This translates into CASSPLAGQYF.